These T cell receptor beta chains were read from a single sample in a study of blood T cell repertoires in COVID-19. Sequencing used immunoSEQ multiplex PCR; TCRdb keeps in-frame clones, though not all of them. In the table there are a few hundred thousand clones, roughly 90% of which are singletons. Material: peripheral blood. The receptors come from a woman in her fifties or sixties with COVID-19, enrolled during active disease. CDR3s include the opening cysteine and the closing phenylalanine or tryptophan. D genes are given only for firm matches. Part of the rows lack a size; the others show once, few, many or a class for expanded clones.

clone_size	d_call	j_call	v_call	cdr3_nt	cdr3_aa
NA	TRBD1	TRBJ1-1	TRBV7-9	TGTGCCAGCAGCCCAGGACAGGGGGCAAGCACTGAAGCTTTCTTT	CASSPGQGASTEAFF
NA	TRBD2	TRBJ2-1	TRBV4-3	TGCGCCAGCAGCCTTATAGCGGGGGGGTATTCGAATGAGCAGTTCTTC	CASSLIAGGYSNEQFF
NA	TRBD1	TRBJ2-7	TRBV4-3	TGCGCCAGCAGCCAAGATAGTACAGGGGCTGCCTACGAGCAGTACTTC	CASSQDSTGAAYEQYF
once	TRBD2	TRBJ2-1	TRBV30	TGTGCCTGGAGTGATAAGCGACTAGCGGGGTCCCCATGGAGCAATGAGCAGTTCTTC	CAWSDKRLAGSPWSNEQFF
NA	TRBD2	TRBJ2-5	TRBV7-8	TGTGCCAGCAGCCACACCCGGGGGGGCCAAGAGACCCAGTACTTC	CASSHTRGGQETQYF
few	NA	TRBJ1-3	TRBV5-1	TGCGCCAGCAGCCCCCACGAGAGGAGGAGGGGAAACACCATATATTTT	CASSPHERRRGNTIYF
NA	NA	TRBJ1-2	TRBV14	TGTGCCAGCAGCCAAGGAGGATATGGCTACACCTTC	CASSQGGYGYTF
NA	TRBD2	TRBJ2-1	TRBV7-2	TGTGCCAGCAGCTCGTACGGGGGGATGCCGTTCTTC	CASSSYGGMPFF
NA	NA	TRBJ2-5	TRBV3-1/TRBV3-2	TGTGCCAGCGGCAACCCAAGGACTACTTGGGGGACCCAGTACTTC	CASGNPRTTWGTQYF
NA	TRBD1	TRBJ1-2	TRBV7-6	TGTGCCAGCAGCCCCCGACAGGGACAGGGAGGTAACTATGGCTACACCTTC	CASSPRQGQGGNYGYTF
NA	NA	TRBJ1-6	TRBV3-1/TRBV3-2	TGTGCCAGCAGCCAAGATCTGTATAATTCACCCCTCCACTTT	CASSQDLYNSPLHF
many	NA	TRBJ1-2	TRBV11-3	TGTGCCAGCAGCCCCCCAGGAGGCCAAAACTATGGCTACACCTTC	CASSPPGGQNYGYTF
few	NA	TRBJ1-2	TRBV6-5	TGTGCCAGCAGCACTGCGGGGAGCAGCCACTATGGCTACACCTTC	CASSTAGSSHYGYTF
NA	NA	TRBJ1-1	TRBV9	TGTGCCAGCAGCGTAGATGAGCCCATGAACACTGAAGCTTTCTTT	CASSVDEPMNTEAFF
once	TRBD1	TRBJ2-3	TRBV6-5	TGTGCCAGCAAGGGGGCAACAGATACGCAGTATTTT	CASKGATDTQYF
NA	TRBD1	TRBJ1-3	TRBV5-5	TGTGCCAGCAGCTTTGGAGGGACAGGGAGCGGAAACACCATATATTTT	CASSFGGTGSGNTIYF
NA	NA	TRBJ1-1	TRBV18	TGTGCCAGCTCAGAAAGTTACGTCCCAACAGCTGAAGCTTTCTTT	CASSESYVPTAEAFF
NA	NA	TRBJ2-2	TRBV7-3	TGTGCCAGCAGGGAGGGGACAGCAGCCGGGGAGCTGTTTTTT	CASREGTAAGELFF
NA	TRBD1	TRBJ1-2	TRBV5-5	TGTGCCAGCAGCTTACAGGGGGGCGCCAACTATGGCTACACCTTC	CASSLQGGANYGYTF
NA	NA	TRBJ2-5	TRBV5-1	TGCGCCAGCAGCAAGGGACTCGAAGACCAGTACTTC	CASSKGLEDQYF
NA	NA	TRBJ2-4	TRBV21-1	TGTGCCAGCCTACCGCGAAGGGGCCGTTTAGCCAAAAACATTCAGTACTTC	CASLPRRGRLAKNIQYF
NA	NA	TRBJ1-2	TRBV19	TGTGCCAGTAATAAAGAGGATAGGGGGAACTATGGCTACACCTTC	CASNKEDRGNYGYTF
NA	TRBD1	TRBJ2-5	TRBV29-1	TGCAGCGTTGAAACGGGGACAGATTCCCAAGAGACCCAGTACTTC	CSVETGTDSQETQYF
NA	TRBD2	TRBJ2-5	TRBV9	TGTGCCAGCAGCGTAGCTATCCTAGCGGGGGGGCCAGAGACCCAGTACTTC	CASSVAILAGGPETQYF
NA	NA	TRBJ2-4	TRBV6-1	TGTGCCAGCAGTGAAGTGAAGACAGGTAACATTCAGTACTTC	CASSEVKTGNIQYF
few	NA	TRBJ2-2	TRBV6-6	TGTGCCAGCAGTTATGGGGGGAGCACCGGGGAGCTGTTTTTT	CASSYGGSTGELFF
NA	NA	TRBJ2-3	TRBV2	TGTGCCAGCAAGCAGGGCGGTCGCACAGATACGCAGTATTTT	CASKQGGRTDTQYF
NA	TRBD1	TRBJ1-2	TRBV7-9	TGTGCCAGCAGCTCCTCGCCAGGGGGCAACTATGGCTACACCTTC	CASSSSPGGNYGYTF
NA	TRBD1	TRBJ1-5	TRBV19	TGTGCCAGTAGTTCGAGGGACAGTCAGTATCAGCCCCAGCATTTT	CASSSRDSQYQPQHF
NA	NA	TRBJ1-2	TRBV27	TGTGCCAGCAGACTCGGCGGGGGTCCTGTCTATGGCTACACCTTC	CASRLGGGPVYGYTF
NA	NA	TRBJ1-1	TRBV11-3	TGTGCCAGCAGCTTAGGGGGGGTTAGCACTGAAGCTTTCTTT	CASSLGGVSTEAFF
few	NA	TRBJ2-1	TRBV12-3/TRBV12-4	TGTGCCAGCAGTTTCTCAGGGGACAATGAGCAGTTCTTC	CASSFSGDNEQFF
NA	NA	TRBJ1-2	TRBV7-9	TGTGCCAGCAGCATTACAGGGCCTCTCTATGGCTACACCTTC	CASSITGPLYGYTF
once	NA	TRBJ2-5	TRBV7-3	TGTGCCAGCAGCCCGGGGGACGTGGAGACCCAGTACTTC	CASSPGDVETQYF
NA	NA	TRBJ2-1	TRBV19	TGTGCCAGTACCCCAGGGGTCGAGCCAAAGTTCTTC	CASTPGVEPKFF
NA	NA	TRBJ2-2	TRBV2	TGTGCCAGCACCCCTGGGAGGTTACCCACCGGGGAGCTGTTTTTT	CASTPGRLPTGELFF
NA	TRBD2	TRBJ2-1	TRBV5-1	TGCGCCAGCAGCCTACGACTAGCGGGGTACAATGAGCAGTTCTTC	CASSLRLAGYNEQFF
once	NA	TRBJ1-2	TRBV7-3	TGTGCCAGCAGACCCGGGGTCGCTTCAGGCTACACCTTC	CASRPGVASGYTF
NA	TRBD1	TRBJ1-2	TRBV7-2	TGTGCCAGCAGCTTAGAGCGGTACCGCCGGGACAGGTCCAACTATGGCTACACCTTC	CASSLERYRRDRSNYGYTF
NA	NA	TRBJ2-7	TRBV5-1	TGCGCCAGCAGCTTGGTTGGGGCCGAGCAGTACTTC	CASSLVGAEQYF
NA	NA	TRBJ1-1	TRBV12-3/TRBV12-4	TGTGCCAGCACGCCGGGGTGGAACACTGAAGCTTTCTTT	CASTPGWNTEAFF
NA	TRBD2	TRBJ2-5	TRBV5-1	TGCGCCAGCAGCTTGCTGAGCGGGGAAGAGACCCAGTACTTC	CASSLLSGEETQYF